This record concerns one T cell receptor (beta chain) sequence. Germline values: CDR1 MNHEY, CDR2 SVGAGI. Between the trimmed V and J ends, which lost 4 bases and 8 bases, there was a span of 17 bases. This CDR3 region has 14 residues. The data belong to a study of blood T cell repertoires in COVID-19. Assay used: immunoSEQ multiplex PCR; TCRdb lists only in-frame clones, some missing. The sample carries 200,000 to 250,000 clones, 82% recorded once. The rearrangement joins TRBV6-5 to TRBJ1-2, with D maybe TRBD1 (5 bases). Sequenced input: PBMCs or T cells enriched from blood (not recorded which). This clonotype was sampled from a woman aged 55-70 years who had recovered from COVID-19. The CDR3 here is CASSLGGGYDGYTF. The CDR3 DNA follows: TGTGCCAGCAGTTTGGGTGGGGGGTACGACGGCTACACCTTC.